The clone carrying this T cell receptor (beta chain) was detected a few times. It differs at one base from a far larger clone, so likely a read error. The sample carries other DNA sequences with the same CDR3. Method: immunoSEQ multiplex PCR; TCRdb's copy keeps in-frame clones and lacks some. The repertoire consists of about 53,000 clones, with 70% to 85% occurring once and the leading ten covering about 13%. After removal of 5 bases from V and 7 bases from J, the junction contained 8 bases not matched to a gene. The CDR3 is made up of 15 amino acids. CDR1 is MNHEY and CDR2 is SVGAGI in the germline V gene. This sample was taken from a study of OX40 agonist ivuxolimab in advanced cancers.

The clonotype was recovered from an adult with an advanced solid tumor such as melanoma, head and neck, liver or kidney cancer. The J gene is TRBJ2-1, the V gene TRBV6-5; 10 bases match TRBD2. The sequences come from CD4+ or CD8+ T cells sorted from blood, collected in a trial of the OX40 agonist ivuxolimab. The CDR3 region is CASSSGRGLQNEQFF. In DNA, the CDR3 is TGTGCCAGCAGTAGCGGGAGGGGACTACAGAATGAGCAGTTCTTC.